Listed here are 17 T cell receptor beta chains from one sample, sequenced in a study of technical replicates of blood from several donors. Measured with immunoSEQ multiplex PCR; TCRdb has only the in-frame clones, and not every one. The table includes around 67,000 clones, around 90% detected once. Sequenced: T cells isolated from PBMCs. The receptor set was obtained from a human donor in good health.

In DNA, the CDR3 is TGTGCCAGCAGCGGTCCCACAGGGGCCAACGTCCTGACTTTC. Translation: CASSGPTGANVLTF. V is TRBV5-4 and J is TRBJ2-6; no reliable D call. The CDR3 spans 14 residues. V shed 4 bases and J shed 4 bases, with 9 bases lying between them. Germline V gene data show CDR1 as SGHNT and CDR2 as YYREEE (reference sequence).

The gene calls are TRBV4-1 and TRBJ2-1, with 8 bases fitting TRBD2. CDR3 length: 15 amino acids. J lost 5 bases, V lost 3 bases, and 6 bases had no gene match. Germline values: CDR1 MGHRA, CDR2 YSYEKL. The CDR3 region has the DNA TGCGCCAGCAGCCAGGTGGTAGCGGGGAACAATGAGCAGTTCTTC. Its protein product is CASSQVVAGNNEQFF.

The genes are TRBV11-2 and TRBJ1-1, with 11 bases lining up with TRBD1. Trimming at V came to 1 base and at J to 6 bases, leaving 1 base not matched to a gene. The CDR3 runs 14 residues. CDR1 SGHAT and CDR2 FQNNGV come from the germline V gene. The CDR3 sequence: CASSLGGQGAEAFF. For the CDR3, the DNA is TGTGCCAGCAGCTTAGGGGGACAGGGGGCTGAAGCTTTCTTT.

This clone was detected once. CDR3 sequence: CATGTDTNEKLFF. The CDR3 DNA reads as TGTGCCACGGGGACAGACACTAATGAAAAACTGTTTTTT. The rearrangement uses TRBV10-3 and TRBJ1-4; 7 nucleotides line up with TRBD1. The junction had 4 bases not matched to a gene; V was cut back by 10 bases and J by 2 bases. Looked up from germline, CDR1 is ENHRY and CDR2 is SYGVKD. The CDR3 contains 13 residues.

J is TRBJ2-1 and V is TRBV27; TRBD2 matches 8 bases. Germline CDR1 MNHEY, CDR2 SMNVEV (reference sequence). The CDR3 has 15 amino acids. V lost 3 bases to trimming and J lost 9 bases; unmatched junction nucleotides: 10. This chain's CDR3 is CASSLGRLASLEQFF. DNA for the CDR3: TGTGCCAGCAGTTTGGGTCGACTAGCGAGCCTTGAGCAGTTCTTC.

The rearrangement links TRBV4-3 to TRBJ1-4; D unresolved. V lost 4 bases to trimming and J lost 8 bases, with 17 bases between them. CDR1 and CDR2 from the germline V gene are LGHNA and YSLEER. The CDR3 sequence is 15 residues long. CDR3 amino acids: CASSLSWEVGEKLFF. For the CDR3, the DNA is TGCGCCAGCAGCCTTTCGTGGGAGGTGGGCGAAAAACTGTTTTTT.

This chain links TRBV29-1 with TRBJ2-3; 7 positions agree with TRBD2. Germline CDR1 reads SQVTM; CDR2 reads ANQGSEA. CDR3 length: 17 amino acids. Trimming at V came to 4 bases and at J to 5 bases, leaving 18 bases not matched to a gene. The CDR3 loop is CSVVPNGRGVWGDTQYF. CDR3 in DNA: TGCAGCGTTGTTCCCAATGGCCGGGGGGTATGGGGAGATACGCAGTATTTT.

The chain is built from TRBV6-5 and TRBJ2-3; tentatively, D is TRBD1 (6 bases). Germline CDR1 reads MNHEY; CDR2 reads SVGAGI. The V and J ends lost 7 bases and 7 bases respectively, with 15 bases between them. The CDR3 contains 13 residues. CDR3 sequence reads: CASKLQGGNTQYF. DNA for the CDR3: TGTGCCAGCAAATTACAGGGTGGTAATACGCAGTATTTT.

This clone was detected only a few times. The chain couples TRBV2 to TRBJ1-2; 8 bases map to TRBD1. J lost 7 bases, V lost 6 bases, and 1 base had no gene match. The CDR3 length is 11 residues. Looked up from germline, CDR1 is SNHLY and CDR2 is FYNNEI. The CDR3 is CASRDRVGYTF. CDR3 DNA: TGTGCCAGCAGGGACAGGGTTGGCTACACCTTC.

The V gene is TRBV4-3, the J gene TRBJ1-1; D unresolved. The CDR3 runs 9 residues. Per the germline V gene, CDR1 is LGHNA and CDR2 is YSLEER. Between the trimmed V and J ends, which lost 4 bases and 11 bases, there was a span of 5 bases. As DNA, the CDR3 is TGCGCCAGCAGCCTATTTGCTTTCTTT. Translation: CASSLFAFF.

The chain is built from TRBV6-6 and TRBJ1-2; D is perhaps TRBD1 (6 bases). Germline CDR1 reads MNHNY; CDR2 reads SVGAGI (reference sequence). CDR3 length: 15 amino acids. Trimming removed 1 base at V and 3 bases at J, with 12 bases between. As DNA, the CDR3 is TGTGCCAGCAGTTACTACAGATCAGGGGACTATGGCTACACCTTC. This gives the protein CASSYYRSGDYGYTF.

This chain joins TRBV30 and TRBJ2-7; a weak D match, TRBD1 (6 bases). The CDR3 is 15 amino acids. Per the germline V gene, CDR1 is GTSNPN and CDR2 is SVGIG (reference sequence). Trimming shortened V by 3 bases and J by 3 bases, and 18 bases separated the two germline ends. The CDR3 protein is CAWSAPTGPYYEQYF. In DNA form, the CDR3 reads TGTGCCTGGAGCGCCCCCACAGGGCCCTACTACGAGCAGTACTTC.

In this sample, this clone turned up once. V and J are TRBV9 and TRBJ2-1, with 8 bases identical to TRBD1. The CDR3 consists of 19 residues. Per germline, CDR1 SGDLS and CDR2 YYNGEE. V shed 4 bases, J shed 7 bases, and the junction held 22 bases outside the gene matches. CDR3 residues: CASSLPSKTGEGVLNEQFF. The CDR3 DNA sequence: TGTGCCAGCAGCCTTCCCTCCAAGACAGGGGAAGGGGTCTTGAATGAGCAGTTCTTC. Full variable domain (rest looked up from reference TRBV9 and TRBJ2-1): DSGVTQTPKHLITATGQRVTLRCSPRSGDLSVYWYQQSLDQGLQFLIQYYNGEERAKGNILERFSAQQFPDLHSELNLSSLELGDSALYFCASSLPSKTGEGVLNEQFFGPGTRLTVL.

V and J are TRBV6-1 and TRBJ2-1; D is unresolved. Looked up from germline, CDR1 is MNHNS and CDR2 is SASEGT. Trimming cost V 6 bases and J 11 bases, with 14 bases left between them. The CDR3 spans 12 residues. The CDR3 region has the DNA TGTGCCAGCAGCCCCCCTAGTTCCCAGCAGTTCTTC. Amino acids: CASSPPSSQQFF.

The gene calls are TRBV5-1 and TRBJ2-1, with D possibly TRBD1 on 5 matching bases. CDR3 length equals 12 residues. The germline CDR1 and CDR2 sequences are SGHRS and YFSETQ. Deletions cut 3 bases from V and 8 bases from J, with 9 bases between. CDR3 coding DNA: TGCGCCAGCAGCTCAGGGTGGGATGAGCAGTTCTTC. Amino acid sequence: CASSSGWDEQFF.

The genes are TRBV28 and TRBJ1-5; a possible D gene is TRBD1 (6 bases). The CDR3 is made up of 16 amino acids. Trimming took off 7 bases at V and 4 bases at J, with 20 bases between the two ends. Germline V lookup: CDR1 MDHEN, CDR2 SYDVKM. The DNA for the CDR3 is TGTGCCAGCAAACCCGGGGGAGGGGGATTGAATCAGCCCCAGCATTTT. Its translation: CASKPGGGGLNQPQHF. The full variable domain, with the rest looked up from reference TRBV28 and TRBJ1-5, is DVKVTQSSRYLVKRTGEKVFLECVQDMDHENMFWYRQDPGLGLRLIYFSYDVKMKEKGDIPEGYSVSREKKERFSLILESASTNQTSMYLCASKPGGGGLNQPQHFGDGTRLSIL.

The chain uses TRBV15 and TRBJ1-1, with D perhaps TRBD1 (6 bases). Germline V gene lookup returns CDR1 LNHNV and CDR2 YYDKDF (reference sequence). With 0 bases removed from V and 1 base from J, the gap between germline ends came to 12 bases. There are 16 residues in the CDR3. As DNA, the CDR3 is TGTGCCACCAGCAGAGATGAGGGACACCAGAACACTGAAGCTTTCTTT. It translates to CATSRDEGHQNTEAFF.